This TCR beta chain was found in a study of blood T cell repertoires in COVID-19. As for the study in general: COVID-19 samples, acute and convalescent, were from the United States, Italy and Spain. Sample material is recorded as cDNA or gDNA derived from T cells, B-cell-depleted T cells, or PBMCs.

The ends lost 1 base at V and 4 bases at J; junction bases unmatched: 11. Germline loops: CDR1 SQVTM, CDR2 ANQGSEA. This CDR3 contains 16 residues. Source study methods: Researchers report that nucleated cell counts were estimated from reference gene primer amplification. Assay: immunoSEQ multiplex PCR; the TCRdb copy retains only in-frame clones and omits some. The DNA was the basis for D and trimming; V, J and clone size are from that table. The table lists around 60,000 clones, approximately 88% of them singletons, with around 3.5% in the top ten. Source material: peripheral blood. This clonotype was sampled from a man aged 45-65 years with active COVID-19. The rearrangement links TRBV29-1 to TRBJ1-2; 8 bases fit TRBD1. Here the CDR3 reads CSVEGGLDRGTYGYTF. As DNA, the CDR3 is TGCAGCGTTGAAGGAGGGTTAGACAGGGGTACCTATGGCTACACCTTC.